This T cell receptor beta chain was captured by sequencing in a study of cytomegalovirus exposure and HLA in healthy donors. In the study overall: Later analysis reported that the approximately 120 validation repertoires shared the platform of the roughly 710 first-cohort repertoires.

Only in-frame clones appear in the TCRdb table, and some are missing; sequencing was by immunoSEQ multiplex PCR. The profile shows about 170,000 clones, around nine tenths of them singletons. Regarding the study as a whole: Investigators reported under 200 TCR beta chains as tied to cytomegalovirus. Reports described diagnosis of cytomegalovirus status by the classifier as highly specific and sensitive. Subsequent analysis showed first-cohort TCR clusters tending to co-occur in about 110 validation repertoires.

CDR3 length: 17 residues. Germline V gives CDR1 MGHRA, CDR2 YSYEKL. V shed 0 bases and J shed 6 bases, with 18 bases lying between them. With respect to this clone: Antigen specificity is unknown.

The sequence was collected from a young man in good health and CMV-seropositive. This chain uses TRBV4-1 with TRBJ2-4; possibly TRBD2 for D (5 bases). The sequencing input was PBMCs. The CDR3 sequence: CASSQDEGSGPLNIQYF. Written as DNA, the CDR3 is TGCGCCAGCAGCCAAGATGAGGGTAGTGGGCCGCTAAACATTCAGTACTTC.